This T cell receptor (beta chain) came from a study of monozygotic twins with cystic fibrosis. General study findings and limits: Low clonality (median roughly 0.0099) suggested a mostly naive repertoire. In this small cohort, shared CDR3 numbers showed no association with age, concordance or disease severity. Co-twins had the most similar V usage for 13 of 16 pairs, J for 8.

CDR3 length: 14 amino acids. Per the germline V gene, CDR1 is LGHNA and CDR2 is YSLEER. Trimming took 4 bases from V and 0 from J, leaving 8 bases between them. Remarks on this clone: Its matching antigen is unknown.

Repertoires were generated with immunoSEQ multiplex PCR, while TCRdb's copy carries only in-frame clones and drops some. The sample contains tens of thousands of clones, under 95% of which appear only once. Sequencing was performed on blood. V and J are TRBV4-3 and TRBJ2-3, with D unresolved. The receptor comes from a girl between 2 and 10 years old with cystic fibrosis. The CDR3 region has the DNA TGCGCCAGCAGCCCACAACCTAGCACAGATACGCAGTATTTT. Translation gives CASSPQPSTDTQYF.